Listed below are T cell receptor beta chains from one sample, sequenced in a study of T cell responses to AZD1222 COVID-19 vaccine. Only in-frame clones appear in the TCRdb table, and some are missing; sequencing was by immunoSEQ multiplex PCR. The repertoire holds some 100,000 clones, 85% to 90% seen once, with around 12% in the top ten. This sample comprised peripheral blood, obtained on day 0 of AZD1222 vaccination. The source of these receptors is an adult in good health. The CDR3 runs from the conserved cysteine through the conserved F or W.

v_call cdr3_aa
TRBV28 CASSWGYTEAFF
TRBV28 CASSGGRGSNQPQHF
TRBV28 CASMEPGRRNEQFF
TRBV7-2 CASRKTGQDGEQYF
TRBV19 CASNDRGTNEKLFF
TRBV5-1 CASSPRDSVKETQYF
TRBV5-6 CASSPYRGVNTEAFF
TRBV19 CASSPTYEQYF
TRBV7-9 CASSLGDYEQYF
TRBV19 CASSEQGHVWKNTEAFF
TRBV19 CASRQDRGFNQPQHF
TRBV7-8 CASSLEGQTTTPLHF
TRBV12-5 CASAQGGIPGEQYF
TRBV10-3 CAISDPGRARDEQFF
TRBV28 CASSSVVQPQHF
TRBV6-5 CAHSPRGANTGELFF